This TCR beta chain was sequenced in a study of Ad26.COV2.S vaccination and SARS-CoV-2 variants. About the research overall: A participant enrolled in the COV1001 Ad26.COV2.S trial arm provided the sample. Once, or twice with 56 days between doses, Ad26.COV2.S was given intramuscularly.

For this clone: The antigen remains undetermined.

Broader study findings: The TCR breadth and depth analyses may have produced an underestimate of total T cell responses. Across vaccine and placebo recipients, the breadth of non-spike TCRs was similar.

The treatment was: roughly 18 received Ad26.COV2.S at low or high dose, single or two shots; a few received placebo; per-sample allocation not given. Samples were taken on day 63 after the first vaccine or placebo injection. The assay was immunoSEQ multiplex PCR, and TCRdb's table has in-frame clones only and misses some. The sample has 510,000 or so clones, 70% to 90% seen once; the top ten hold roughly 12%. The CDR3 consists of 13 residues. The germline gives CDR1 SNHLY, CDR2 FYNNEI. Trimming shortened V by 7 bases and J by 2 bases, and 12 bases separated the two germline ends. The genes are TRBV2 and TRBJ2-7, with D perhaps given as TRBD1 or TRBD2 (5 bases each). The specimen was peripheral blood, collected in a trial of Ad26.COV2.S vaccine versus placebo. The receptor was isolated from a person aged 18-60 years who received the Ad26.COV2.S COVID-19 vaccine or a placebo. The CDR3 region has the DNA TGTGCCAGCAACCGGGACGCCGCCTACGAGCAGTACTTC. Its protein is CASNRDAAYEQYF.